The T cell receptor (beta chain) described here comes from a study of blood T cell repertoires in COVID-19. Clones were read by immunoSEQ multiplex PCR, and TCRdb kept only the in-frame ones, dropping some. Among approximately 180,000 clones listed, roughly 80% were seen once. The CDR3 sequence is 11 residues long. Between the trimmed V and J ends, which lost 4 bases and 7 bases, there was a span of 6 bases. Looked up from germline, CDR1 is SGHRS and CDR2 is YFSETQ. Input material: PBMCs or T cells enriched from blood (not recorded which). The source is a woman aged 50 to 60 who had recovered from COVID-19. The chain is built from TRBV5-1 and TRBJ2-1; D is unclear. CDR3 DNA sequence: TGCGCCAGCAGCCTAGGTAATGAGCAGTTCTTC. This translates into CASSLGNEQFF.